The sequence of this TCR beta chain was determined in a study of cytomegalovirus exposure and HLA in healthy donors. A note on this clone: Its antigen remains unknown.

General observations from the study: The study listed about 150 cytomegalovirus-associated TCR beta chains. The classifier was said to identify cytomegalovirus status with high specificity and sensitivity. Among TCR sequences, most were rare, though some public TCRs appeared in many donors. In vitro experiments confirmed that a few CMV-associated chains were specific for CMV antigens.

Between the trimmed V and J ends, which lost 1 base and 2 bases, there was a span of 9 bases. The CDR3 is made up of 15 amino acids. Germline values: CDR1 SGHTA, CDR2 FQGNSA. Sequenced by immunoSEQ multiplex PCR; TCRdb stores in-frame clones only, minus some. The sample holds over 65,000 clones, around 94% seen once. The chain links TRBV7-2 to TRBJ1-5; the D gene is possibly TRBD1 (5 bases). This sequence originates from a woman in her late teens or twenties in good health and CMV-seropositive. The specimen was PBMCs. The CDR3 DNA reads as TGTGCCAGCAGCTTAGGCTGGGGGGGCAATCAGCCCCAGCATTTT. Translation: CASSLGWGGNQPQHF. Filled out from reference TRBV7-2 and TRBJ1-5, the complete variable domain reads GAGVSQSPSNKVTEKGKDVELRCDPISGHTALYWYRQSLGQGLEFLIYFQGNSAPDKSGLPSDRFSAERTGGSVSTLTIQRTQQEDSAVYLCASSLGWGGNQPQHFGDGTRLSIL.